This T cell receptor beta chain was found in a study of cytomegalovirus exposure and HLA in healthy donors. Study context: An earlier analysis identified fewer than 130 million unique TCR beta sequences in 170 million or so T cells. From HLA-typed donors, an early data release held tens of millions of unique TCRs. Findings of the study overall: CMV serostatus was the only immune exposure information that was available. According to an earlier analysis, most TCR beta V segments yielded productive rearrangements about 87% or about 30% of the time.

This clone was picked up a small number of times. Its antigen is still unknown. Primers included in the PCR were 60 Vbeta and 13 Jbeta primers. The assay was immunoSEQ multiplex PCR, and TCRdb's table has in-frame clones only and misses some. The table shows about 140,000 clones, with 60% to 80% occurring only once. Trimming pared 1 base from V and 4 bases from J, leaving 8 bases between. The CDR3 totals 14 residues. CDR1 is SNHLY and CDR2 is FYNNEI in the germline V gene. V is TRBV2 and J is TRBJ1-5; tentative D call: TRBD1 (5 bases). This receptor was taken from a female donor in good health and CMV-seronegative. Sequencing input: PBMCs. CDR3 region: CASSEGRGNQPQHF. The CDR3, as DNA: TGTGCCAGCAGTGAAGGGAGGGGAAATCAGCCCCAGCATTTT.